This T cell receptor (beta chain) was sequenced during a study of regulatory T cells in long-lasting Graves disease. Points from the study as a whole: It is possible that accuracy was reduced by the small size of the sample.

As to this clonotype: The antigen is not known.

The CDR3 contains 16 residues. Germline V gene data show CDR1 as MNHEY and CDR2 as SVGAGI. Between the trimmed V and J ends, which lost 2 bases and 8 bases, there was a span of 21 bases. TCR beta libraries were built with iRepertoire HTBI primers and Arm-PCR of CDR3 regions. Via MiXCR, TCRdb re-called the multiplex PCR reads, giving one row per CDR3 protein. Among about half a million distinct CDR3 sequences listed, 12% were seen once. Specified time point: newly diagnosed GD, antithyroid drugs for less than 3 months. The TCR library was made from RNA extracted from PBMCs. Another study also made use of these data, one on T cells in Graves' hyperthyroidism and ophthalmopathy. As reported in that work: Carried out on the TCR CDR3, a first-round RT-PCR used the HTBI primer set.

The clonotype comes from a young woman with Graves disease. This chain links TRBV6-5 with TRBJ1-1; D gene ambiguous. The sample was peripheral blood mononuclear cells (PBMCs), taken at new diagnosis, from a patient treated with antithyroid drugs. The CDR3 DNA follows: TGTGCCAGCAGTTACGCACCGGGTGCGCTAGATAGGGAAGCTTTCTTT. Translated: CASSYAPGALDREAFF.